The 17 T cell receptor beta chains below come from one sample, sequenced in a study of T-cell memory formation after mild COVID-19. TCRdb fed the 5' RACE reads into MiXCR, producing one record per CDR3 protein. Among approximately 300,000 distinct CDR3 sequences listed, more than 15% were seen once. The specimen sequenced was PBMCs or a T cell subset sorted from them (not recorded which). The origin of the receptors is a man younger than 35 who had mild COVID-19 (a few samples of this study predate the infection). Cell type and time point are not known.

The chain has TRBV20-1 and TRBJ2-2; TRBD1 might be the D (6 bases). The CDR3 is 15 residues long. V lost 3 bases and J lost 3, with 14 bases in between. Per germline, CDR1 DFQATT and CDR2 SNEGSKA (reference sequence). CDR3 protein: CSARSFRGDTGELFF. The CDR3 DNA is TGCAGTGCTAGGTCCTTCAGGGGCGACACCGGGGAGCTGTTTTTT.

The chain combines TRBV3-1 with TRBJ2-3; D is uncertain. The CDR3 spans 14 residues. Germline V lookup: CDR1 LGHDT, CDR2 YNNKEL (reference sequence). Trimming pared 6 bases from V and 2 bases from J, leaving 12 bases between. CDR3 residues: CASRSQRYTDTQYF. CDR3 sequence (DNA): TGTGCCAGCAGGTCCCAGCGATACACAGATACGCAGTATTTT.

This clonotype appeared many times. The chain recombines TRBV5-1 with TRBJ1-2; 10 bases match TRBD1. This CDR3 contains 15 residues. CDR1 is SGHRS, CDR2 YFSETQ, per germline. Trimming removed 6 bases from V and 4 bases from J; junction bases left unmatched: 9. The CDR3, as DNA: TGCGCCAGCACCCTCGGACAGGGGGAGAGCTATGGCTACACCTTC. Its protein product is CASTLGQGESYGYTF. The whole variable domain, filled in from reference TRBV5-1 and TRBJ1-2, reads KAGVTQTPRYLIKTRGQQVTLSCSPISGHRSVSWYQQTPGQGLQFLFEYFSETQRNKGNFPGRFSGRQFSNSRSEMNVSTLELGDSALYLCASTLGQGESYGYTFGSGTRLTVV.

The chain recombines TRBV20-1 with TRBJ2-7; no clear D. V was shortened by 0 bases and J by 3 bases, with 12 bases between the two germline ends. Germline CDR1 reads DFQATT; CDR2 reads SNEGSKA (reference sequence). CDR3 length: 14 amino acids. The CDR3 sequence is CSARDLTSLYEQYF. CDR3 bases: TGCAGTGCTAGAGATCTAACCTCCCTCTACGAGCAGTACTTC.

J is TRBJ2-3 and V is TRBV6-5, with TRBD2 as a possible D gene (5 bases). Deletions cut 5 bases from V and 5 bases from J, with 11 bases between. Germline V gene sequence: CDR1 MNHEY, CDR2 SVGAGI. The CDR3 is 13 residues long. CDR3 nucleotides: TGTGCCAGCAGTCCGATAGAGGGAGATACGCAGTATTTT. This sequence encodes CASSPIEGDTQYF.

CDR3 amino acids: CASSLTGGDNSPLHF. CDR3 coding DNA: TGTGCCAGCAGTTTGACAGGGGGGGATAATTCACCCCTCCACTTT. The chain joins TRBV12-3 or TRBV12-4 to TRBJ1-6; 9 bases fit TRBD1. V shed 3 bases, J shed 5 bases, and the junction held 2 bases outside the gene matches. CDR3 size: 15 residues.

At least ten counts were recorded for this clonotype. This chain connects TRBV6-5 to TRBJ2-2; D perhaps matches TRBD2 (5 bases). CDR3 size: 13 residues. Germline V lookup: CDR1 MNHEY, CDR2 SVGAGI. Trimming took off 10 bases at V and 1 base at J, with 10 bases between the two ends. The DNA of the CDR3 is TGTGCCACCGAGGACTTGAACACCGGGGAGCTGTTTTTT. It is translated as CATEDLNTGELFF.

This sequence joins TRBV12-3 or TRBV12-4 and TRBJ2-2, with a weak D call TRBD1 (6 bases). V shed 4 bases and J shed 2 bases, with 11 bases lying between them. The CDR3 totals 15 residues. CDR3 nucleotide sequence: TGTGCCAGCAGTTCGTTGGACAGAAACACCGGGGAGCTGTTTTTT. Encoded protein: CASSSLDRNTGELFF.

In its sample, this clonotype was seen many times. The chain links TRBV5-1 to TRBJ2-5; D gene uncertain. CDR3 length: 12 residues. Germline CDR1 is SGHRS and CDR2 is YFSETQ. Trimming cost V 0 bases and J 5 bases, with 5 bases left between them. DNA for the CDR3: TGCGCCAGCAGCTTGGACGGGGAGACCCAGTACTTC. Translating gives CASSLDGETQYF.

This clonotype was observed many times. The V gene is TRBV6-2 or TRBV6-3, the J gene TRBJ1-2, with TRBD1 as a possible D gene (6 bases). The germline gives CDR1 MNHEY, CDR2 SVGEGT. Trimming stripped 6 bases from V and 2 bases from J, with 10 bases between. This CDR3 region has 13 residues. CDR3 nucleotides: TGTGCCAGCAGCCAGGGGTTGAACTATGGCTACACCTTC. Its protein is CASSQGLNYGYTF.

This clonotype has only a few counts. The genes are TRBV5-1 and TRBJ2-6; 7 positions match TRBD1. V shed 4 bases, J shed 3 bases, and the junction held 4 bases outside the gene matches. Germline V gene sequence: CDR1 SGHRS, CDR2 YFSETQ. CDR3 length: 15 amino acids. DNA for the CDR3: TGCGCCAGCAGCCATAACAGGGGTGGGGCCAACGTCCTGACTTTC. The encoded protein is CASSHNRGGANVLTF.

This clonotype has just a few counts. This chain joins TRBV11-2 and TRBJ2-5, with a possible D match to TRBD2 (6 bases). The V gene's germline CDR1 is SGHAT and CDR2 FQNNGV. The V and J ends lost 4 bases and 5 bases respectively, with 17 bases between them. The CDR3 runs 15 residues. CDR3 DNA sequence: TGTGCCAGCAGCTCGAGGAGGGGTGGGGTGGAGACCCAGTACTTC. Residues: CASSSRRGGVETQYF.

The chain combines TRBV5-1 with TRBJ2-3, with a tentative D call TRBD1 (6 bases). The V and J ends lost 0 bases and 5 bases respectively, with 10 bases between them. CDR3 length: 14 residues. Germline CDR1 and CDR2: SGHRS and YFSETQ. This chain's CDR3 is CASSLVQGLDTQYF. CDR3 coding DNA: TGCGCCAGCAGCTTGGTACAGGGATTAGATACGCAGTATTTT.

The J gene is TRBJ1-2, the V gene TRBV6-6; D not certain. The length of the CDR3 is 13 residues. Germline-derived CDR1 and CDR2 are MNHNY and SVGAGI (reference sequence). Trimming removed 5 bases at V and 8 bases at J, with 15 bases between. CDR3 coding DNA: TGTGCCAGCAGTCCTGACAAGGATGTAGGCTACACCTTC. Amino acid sequence: CASSPDKDVGYTF.

The chain employs TRBV6-2 or TRBV6-3 and TRBJ1-1; a weak D match, TRBD1 (5 bases). V was cut by 8 bases and J by 0 bases, with 19 bases left in between. This CDR3 has 16 residues. Germline V gene data show CDR1 as MNHEY and CDR2 as SVGEGT. The CDR3 reads CASGSAGHTMNTEAFF. In DNA, the CDR3 is TGTGCCAGCGGGTCCGCAGGGCACACTATGAACACTGAAGCTTTCTTT.

This rearrangement joins TRBV5-4 to TRBJ1-1, with 10 bases lining up with TRBD1. CDR3 length: 15 amino acids. J gave up 3 bases and V 5 bases, and 7 bases lay outside the gene matches. Germline-derived CDR1 and CDR2 are SGHNT and YYREEE (reference sequence). CDR3 region: CASRLPGQGDTEAFF. Written as DNA, the CDR3 is TGTGCCAGCAGATTACCCGGACAGGGGGACACTGAAGCTTTCTTT.

The rearrangement links TRBV5-1 to TRBJ2-2; D call uncertain. Per the germline V gene, CDR1 is SGHRS and CDR2 is YFSETQ. The CDR3 is 16 amino acids. Between the trimmed V and J ends, which lost 0 bases and 4 bases, there was a span of 13 bases. The CDR3 loop is CASSLGASGGTGELFF. The CDR3 nucleotides read TGCGCCAGCAGCTTGGGGGCATCGGGTGGCACCGGGGAGCTGTTTTTT.